This paragraph reports one T cell receptor (beta chain). The data were taken from a study of blood T cell repertoires in COVID-19. In the study overall: Spain, Italy and the United States supplied samples that represented acute and convalescent COVID-19. PBMCs, B-cell-depleted T cells, or T cells were the source of the cDNA or gDNA that made up the material.

Study processing details: Reference gene primer amplification yielded estimated nucleated cell counts. Profiling relied on immunoSEQ multiplex PCR, and the TCRdb table lists in-frame clones only, not all of them. That table is the source of V, J and clone size, and D and trimming were worked out from the DNA. There are 90,000 to 130,000 clones in the sample; about four fifths occur only once, and roughly 4% lies in the top ten. The CDR3 is 15 residues long. With 5 bases clipped from V and 8 bases from J, the junction kept 9 bases outside the gene matches. The germline V gene has CDR1 SGHTA and CDR2 FQGTGA.

This receptor was obtained from a woman between 65 and 79 years old with acute or convalescent COVID-19. Sequencing used peripheral blood. The rearrangement links TRBV7-3 to TRBJ2-3; 11 bases are shared with TRBD2. The CDR3: CASSRGTSGDVTQYF. The CDR3 DNA follows: TGTGCCAGCAGCCGTGGGACTAGCGGAGATGTTACGCAGTATTTT.